This T cell receptor beta chain came from a study of T-cell memory formation after mild COVID-19. Trimming took 2 bases from V and 7 from J, leaving 12 bases between them. The CDR3 is 14 amino acids. The germline V gene has CDR1 LGHDT and CDR2 YNNKEL (reference sequence). In this sample, this clonotype turned up a few times. TCRdb re-analysed the 5' RACE reads in MiXCR, keeping a single row per CDR3 protein. The table lists approximately 570,000 distinct CDR3 sequences, about a sixth of them singletons, with around 12% in the top ten. The genes are TRBV3-1 and TRBJ2-1; the D is unclear. The sequence was obtained from an adult woman who had mild COVID-19 (a few samples of this study predate the infection). Cell type and time point are not known. Source material: PBMCs or a T cell subset sorted from them (not recorded which). CDR3 DNA sequence: TGTGCCAGCAGCCAATCCTTGGTAGGAAATGAGCAGTTCTTC. Translated: CASSQSLVGNEQFF.